Shown below are 19 T cell receptor beta chains from a single sample sequenced in a study of T cell changes during pregnancy in multiple sclerosis. The protocol was immunoSEQ multiplex PCR, while the TCRdb copy is restricted to in-frame clones and leaves out a portion. There are around 36,000 clones in the sample; roughly nine tenths occur only once, and 10% to 15% lies in the top ten. The material was CD8+ T cells from peripheral blood mononuclear cells, obtained in the first trimester of pregnancy. The receptors stem from a female donor with multiple sclerosis, enrolled in a pregnancy study.

The J gene is TRBJ2-1, the V gene TRBV5-6; a possible D gene is TRBD1 (5 bases). Germline assignment: CDR1 SGHDT and CDR2 YYEEEE. Trimming took off 2 bases at V and 6 bases at J, with 9 bases between the two ends. This CDR3 is built from 13 residues. As DNA, the CDR3 is TGTGCCAGCAGCTTCGGACATCCCAATGAGCAGTTCTTC. This codes for CASSFGHPNEQFF.

V and J are TRBV7-3 and TRBJ2-3; D might be TRBD2 (6 bases). Trimming left V 0 bases short and J 6 bases short, with 16 bases between. Germline V gene lookup returns CDR1 SGHTA and CDR2 FQGTGA. The CDR3 spans 16 residues. The CDR3, as DNA: TGTGCCAGCAGCTTAACTGGGCGGGGACCCAGGGATACGCAGTATTTT. Its translation: CASSLTGRGPRDTQYF. The variable domain in full, completed from reference TRBV7-3 and TRBJ2-3, reads GAGVSQTPSNKVTEKGKYVELRCDPISGHTALYWYRQSLGQGPEFLIYFQGTGAADDSGLPNDRFFAVRPEGSVSTLKIQRTERGDSAVYLCASSLTGRGPRDTQYFGPGTRLTVL.

V gene TRBV14 combines with J gene TRBJ2-7; weak D call: TRBD2 (6 bases). Per the germline V gene, CDR1 is SGHDN and CDR2 is FVKESK. This CDR3 region has 15 residues. V lost 3 bases and J 3 bases, leaving 15 bases between the germline ends. The CDR3 DNA reads as TGTGCCAGCAGCCACCCCGGGGGTAGGAACTACGAGCAGTACTTC. It yields the protein CASSHPGGRNYEQYF.

This clone was seen a single time. The chain has TRBV9 and TRBJ2-1; TRBD2 matches at 9 bases. This CDR3 is 15 amino acids long. Germline CDR1 is SGDLS and CDR2 is YYNGEE. The trim removed 0 bases at V and 5 bases at J, leaving 3 bases unmatched. The CDR3 sequence is CASSVGGGANNEQFF. The DNA for the CDR3 is TGTGCCAGCAGCGTAGGCGGGGGGGCCAACAATGAGCAGTTCTTC.

This chain connects TRBV9 to TRBJ1-1; 7 nucleotides match TRBD1. The CDR3 runs 15 residues. Germline V gene lookup returns CDR1 SGDLS and CDR2 YYNGEE. V dropped 0 bases and J dropped 2; count of bases not matched to a gene: 4. The CDR3 loop reads CASSVERGRNTEAFF. The CDR3, as DNA: TGTGCCAGCAGCGTAGAGAGGGGGCGAAACACTGAAGCTTTCTTT. Using reference TRBV9 and TRBJ1-1 for the parts outside the CDR3, the full variable domain is DSGVTQTPKHLITATGQRVTLRCSPRSGDLSVYWYQQSLDQGLQFLIQYYNGEERAKGNILERFSAQQFPDLHSELNLSSLELGDSALYFCASSVERGRNTEAFFGQGTRLTVV.

The V call is TRBV13, the J call TRBJ1-2; D is ambiguous. This CDR3 region has 14 residues. The germline CDR1 and CDR2 sequences are PRHDT and FYEKMQ (reference sequence). The ends were cut back, 4 bases at V and 2 bases at J, with 11 bases in the middle. CDR3 coding DNA: TGTGCCAGCAGCTACCGGACTGCAAACTATGGCTACACCTTC. Protein product: CASSYRTANYGYTF.

This clone was recorded once. This CDR3 is CARHRQGENIQYF. CDR3 DNA: TGTGCCCGCCACAGACAGGGTGAAAACATTCAGTACTTC. The gene calls are TRBV2 and TRBJ2-4, with TRBD1 identical over 7 bases. Germline assignment: CDR1 SNHLY and CDR2 FYNNEI. V lost 11 bases, J lost 5 bases, and 9 bases stayed unmatched. The CDR3 has 13 amino acids.

This clone has a single count. V usage is TRBV27 and J usage is TRBJ2-3, with D perhaps matching TRBD1 (6 bases). Trimming removed 2 bases from V and 2 bases from J, with 11 bases in between. The V gene's germline CDR1 is MNHEY and CDR2 SMNVEV (reference sequence). CDR3 length: 15 residues. This chain's CDR3 is CASSLGDIPTDTQYF. The CDR3 nucleotides are TGTGCCAGCAGTTTAGGGGACATACCCACAGATACGCAGTATTTT.

The chain employs TRBV7-9 and TRBJ2-7, with D perhaps TRBD1 (6 bases). Germline values: CDR1 SEHNR, CDR2 FQNEAQ (reference sequence). Trimming removed 5 bases from V and 3 bases from J, with 11 bases in between. This CDR3 comprises 13 residues. CDR3 loop: CASSRDNSYEQYF. The CDR3 DNA sequence: TGTGCCAGCAGCCGGGACAACAGCTACGAGCAGTACTTC.

The CDR3 protein is CASSHLMTGVGTEAFF. Here the CDR3 DNA reads TGTGCCAGCAGTCATCTCATGACAGGGGTGGGGACTGAAGCTTTCTTT. J is TRBJ1-1 and V is TRBV14; 8 nucleotides line up with TRBD1. After removal of 6 bases from V and 5 bases from J, the junction contained 14 bases not matched to a gene. This CDR3 region has 16 residues. Per the germline V gene, CDR1 is SGHDN and CDR2 is FVKESK.

This clone was found once. The chain links TRBV5-4 to TRBJ1-1; D may be TRBD1 (5 bases). CDR1 is SGHNT and CDR2 is YYREEE in the germline V gene (reference sequence). Trimming took 9 bases from V and 1 from J, leaving 13 bases between them. The CDR3 is 13 amino acids. CDR3 loop: CATSPGKNTEAFF. CDR3 DNA: TGTGCCACTTCTCCAGGGAAGAACACTGAAGCTTTCTTT.

The chain carries TRBV19 and TRBJ2-2; the match to TRBD2 covers 7 bases. This CDR3 has 16 residues. The J segment lost 6 bases and the V segment lost 3 bases, leaving 10 bases of the junction unmatched. Germline lookup yields CDR1 LNHDA and CDR2 SQIVND (reference sequence). CDR3 nucleotides: TGTGCCAGTAGTATGGGGGGGGGATGGAGCGCCGGGGAGCTGTTTTTT. This codes for CASSMGGGWSAGELFF.

The chain joins TRBV5-1 to TRBJ2-1; perhaps TRBD2 as D (6 bases). Germline V lookup: CDR1 SGHRS, CDR2 YFSETQ. The CDR3 covers 13 residues. Trimming pared 4 bases from V and 7 bases from J, leaving 12 bases between. DNA of the CDR3: TGCGCCAGCAGCGATCAGGCGGGGAATGAGCAGTTCTTC. This sequence encodes CASSDQAGNEQFF.

The V call is TRBV7-2, the J call TRBJ1-1; D is undetermined. The length of the CDR3 is 14 residues. The germline V gene has CDR1 SGHTA and CDR2 FQGNSA. Trimming took off 5 bases at V and 5 bases at J, with 15 bases between the two ends. The CDR3 here is CASSPNSGGTEAFF. CDR3 DNA sequence: TGTGCCAGCAGCCCAAACAGCGGAGGGACTGAAGCTTTCTTT. The full variable domain, in which reference TRBV7-2 and TRBJ1-1 provide the parts outside the CDR3, is GAGVSQSPSNKVTEKGKDVELRCDPISGHTALYWYRQSLGQGLEFLIYFQGNSAPDKSGLPSDRFSAERTGGSVSTLTIQRTQQEDSAVYLCASSPNSGGTEAFFGQGTRLTVV.

The chain combines TRBV4-1 with TRBJ2-1, with 7 bases matching TRBD1. V lost 1 base to trimming and J lost 4 bases; unmatched junction nucleotides: 7. This CDR3 region has 16 residues. Looked up from germline, CDR1 is MGHRA and CDR2 is YSYEKL. The CDR3 loop is CASSQGPWTGYNEQFF. The CDR3, as DNA: TGCGCCAGCAGCCAAGGTCCCTGGACAGGATACAATGAGCAGTTCTTC.

This chain links TRBV13 with TRBJ2-7, with TRBD2 matching over 9 bases. This CDR3 is 15 amino acids long. V dropped 5 bases and J dropped 0; count of bases not matched to a gene: 5. The germline V gene has CDR1 PRHDT and CDR2 FYEKMQ (reference sequence). The CDR3 region is CASSPGSGSSYEQYF. The DNA for the CDR3 is TGTGCCAGCAGCCCCGGTAGCGGGAGCTCCTACGAGCAGTACTTC.

The chain links TRBV6-4 to TRBJ2-3; D ambiguous. V was pared by 1 base and J by 3 bases, with 5 bases between. The CDR3 has 13 amino acids. Germline CDR1 and CDR2: MRHNA and SNTAGT. CDR3: CASSDLMTDTQYF. The CDR3 DNA is TGTGCCAGCAGTGACTTAATGACAGATACGCAGTATTTT.

The chain joins TRBV19 to TRBJ2-1, with 13 nucleotides matching TRBD2. This CDR3 region has 15 residues. The J segment lost 10 bases and the V segment lost 6 bases, leaving 9 bases of the junction unmatched. Germline V gene data show CDR1 as LNHDA and CDR2 as SQIVND (reference sequence). The CDR3 is CASRELAGGPGEQFF. The CDR3 DNA follows: TGTGCCAGTAGGGAACTAGCGGGGGGGCCGGGGGAGCAGTTCTTC.

The J gene is TRBJ2-3, the V gene TRBV15; 9 bases line up with TRBD2. The CDR3 covers 18 residues. Germline trimming cut 0 bases from V and 4 bases from J; bases unmatched to any gene: 11. Germline assignment: CDR1 LNHNV and CDR2 YYDKDF (reference sequence). The CDR3 sequence is CATSRDLVAGGNPDTQYF. The DNA of the CDR3 is TGTGCCACCAGCAGAGATCTTGTGGCGGGGGGGAACCCAGATACGCAGTATTTT.